This TCR beta chain came from a study of blood T cell repertoires in COVID-19 (dated by TCRdb to about 2020). For the wider study: Samples covering the acute and convalescent phases of COVID-19 were provided by collaborators in the United States, Italy and Spain. Sample metadata almost always included a de-identified subject ID, COVID-19 status, age in years and sex. The prospective study material was composed of cDNA or gDNA derived from T cells, B-cell-depleted T cells, or PBMCs. Subjects who had been exposed to COVID-19, were actively infected with it, or had recovered from it provided the deeply sampled blood TCRbeta repertoires that made up the dataset. A freely available public database, intended as a resource for researchers studying the immune response to SARS-CoV-2, is where the repertoires were released. Where available, HLA class I and class II types were taken from metadata supplied by the sample provider and were not determined by assay-based typing. The samples were drawn from two sources: the first 160 participants of the ongoing ImmuneRACE study, and over 950 subjects contributed by 6 global collaborators.

The collaborating institutions used their own protocols to collect whole blood in K2EDTA tubes. For TCRbeta analysis, collaborator samples were shipped as frozen whole blood, as isolated PBMCs, or as DNA extracted from either sample type. TCRbeta CDR3 regions were amplified from genomic DNA by means of the immunoSEQ Assay, a bias-controlled multiplex PCR. From the authors' description of their analysis: Nucleated cell counts per sample were estimated from amplification of reference gene primers within the assay. To quantify the absolute abundance of each unique TCRbeta CDR3 rearrangement, sequence reads were collapsed and filtered. For each sample, productive Simpson clonality was calculated by taking the square root of Simpson's diversity index across productive rearrangements. This immuneACCESS table, as held by TCRdb, lists in-frame sequences with V and J called but not all clones. Of the missing ones, under half trace to an unresolved V gene in checked studies; the others have no known cause. V, J and clone size derive from that table, while D and trimming were established from the DNA sequence. The sample profile shows around 94,000 clones; around 86% of them were found once. Of the sample, around 3% falls within the top ten clones.

The full study reports these points: The amount of clinical and demographic metadata varied by source and participant and was provided uncurated.

Its CDR3 holds 12 amino acids, cysteine through phenylalanine. The kept DNA is CDR3 alone, 36 bases in frame from the first base. The germline V gene (reference sequence) specifies GTSNPN as CDR1 and SVGIG as CDR2. The germline ends are 14 bases apart after V is trimmed by 2 bases and J by 13 bases. Regarding this clone: The clone's antigen remains unknown. No qualities accompany the bases; no much larger clone lies one base away.

Sequencing used peripheral blood. The receptor was derived from a man aged 45-60 years with active or convalescent COVID-19. Recombination linked TRBV30 to TRBJ1-4, and possibly TRBD1, on 6 matching bases. The CDR3 is CAWSQGGRGLFF. Read as DNA, the sequence is TGTGCCTGGAGTCAAGGGGGTCGGGGACTGTTTTTT.